This TCR beta chain is from a study of blood T cells in healthy people across ages. A second PCR, run for about 7 to 11 cycles, used a sample-barcoded 5' primer plus a J-beta primer mix. TCRdb re-derived calls from the 5' RACE reads in MiXCR, one entry per CDR3 protein. The table has a few hundred thousand distinct CDR3 sequences, 50% to 60% seen once. The CDR3 is 14 residues long. Germline V gene lookup returns CDR1 MGHRA and CDR2 YSYEKL. The germline V and J ends were trimmed by 4 bases and 2 bases, with 12 bases remaining between them. This chain links TRBV4-1 with TRBJ2-7, with D perhaps TRBD2 (5 bases). The TCR sequence derives from a man aged 60 to 75 in good health. The sample taken for sequencing was blood. The CDR3 here is CASSRLPGTYEQYF. CDR3 nucleotide sequence: TGCGCCAGCAGCCGCCTTCCGGGGACCTACGAGCAGTACTTC.